This TCR beta chain emerged from a study of OX40 agonist ivuxolimab in advanced cancers. Study-wide context: The diagnoses of dose-escalation patients were hepatocellular carcinoma, melanoma, renal cell or head and neck cancer. Study conclusions and caveats: Partly responding patients at 0.1-3.0 mg/kg showed some of the smallest clonal expansion. Some nonresponders likewise displayed low normalized T-cell clonal expansion.

TCRdb's table, derived via immunoSEQ multiplex PCR, lists solely in-frame clones and lacks some. The sample has approximately 70,000 clones, approximately 90% seen once. The length of the CDR3 is 15 residues. CDR1 SGHRS and CDR2 YFSETQ come from the germline V gene. Trimming cost V 0 bases and J 2 bases, with 9 bases left between them. A word on this clone: Its antigen is unidentified.

The input for sequencing was CD4+ or CD8+ T cells sorted from blood, taken in a trial of the OX40 agonist ivuxolimab. The chain is built from TRBV5-1 and TRBJ1-3; D is possibly TRBD1 (5 bases). This sequence was found in an adult with an advanced solid tumor such as melanoma, head and neck, liver or kidney cancer. CDR3 sequence: CASSLGTSPGNTIYF. The CDR3 DNA follows: TGCGCCAGCAGCTTGGGGACAAGCCCTGGAAACACCATATATTTT. Variable domain in full (rest from reference TRBV5-1 and TRBJ1-3): KAGVTQTPRYLIKTRGQQVTLSCSPISGHRSVSWYQQTPGQGLQFLFEYFSETQRNKGNFPGRFSGRQFSNSRSEMNVSTLELGDSALYLCASSLGTSPGNTIYFGEGSWLTVV.